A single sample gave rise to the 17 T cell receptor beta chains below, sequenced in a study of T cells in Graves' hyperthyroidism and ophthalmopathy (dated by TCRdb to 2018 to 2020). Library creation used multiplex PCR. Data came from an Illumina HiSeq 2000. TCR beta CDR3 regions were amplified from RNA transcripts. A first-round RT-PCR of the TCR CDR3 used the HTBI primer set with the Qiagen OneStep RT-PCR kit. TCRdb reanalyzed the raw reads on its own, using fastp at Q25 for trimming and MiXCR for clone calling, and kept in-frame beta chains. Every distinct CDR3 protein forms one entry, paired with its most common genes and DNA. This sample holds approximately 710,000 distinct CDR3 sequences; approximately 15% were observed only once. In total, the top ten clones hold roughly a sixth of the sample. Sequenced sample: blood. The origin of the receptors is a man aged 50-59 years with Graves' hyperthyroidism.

CDR3 in amino acids: CSANLNGRADNEQFF. Here the CDR3 DNA reads TGCAGTGCTAATCTGAACGGGAGGGCCGACAATGAGCAGTTCTTC. This chain joins TRBV20-1 and TRBJ2-1; 8 bases are shared with TRBD2. Germline CDR1 is DFQATT and CDR2 is SNEGSKA (reference sequence). The CDR3 totals 15 residues. Trimming cost V 4 bases and J 5 bases; bases outside gene matches: 10.

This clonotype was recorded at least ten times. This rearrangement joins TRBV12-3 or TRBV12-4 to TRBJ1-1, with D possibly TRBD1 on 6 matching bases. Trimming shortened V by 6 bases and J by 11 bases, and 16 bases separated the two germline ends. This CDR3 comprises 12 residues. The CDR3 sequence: CASSSSGAGAFF. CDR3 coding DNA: TGTGCCAGCAGCTCCTCGGGGGCGGGGGCTTTCTTT.

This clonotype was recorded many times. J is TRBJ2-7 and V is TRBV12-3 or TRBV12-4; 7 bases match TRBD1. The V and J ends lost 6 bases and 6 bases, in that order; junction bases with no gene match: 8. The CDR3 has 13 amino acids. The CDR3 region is CASRFGTASEQYF. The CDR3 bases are TGTGCCAGCAGGTTCGGGACAGCCTCCGAGCAGTACTTC.

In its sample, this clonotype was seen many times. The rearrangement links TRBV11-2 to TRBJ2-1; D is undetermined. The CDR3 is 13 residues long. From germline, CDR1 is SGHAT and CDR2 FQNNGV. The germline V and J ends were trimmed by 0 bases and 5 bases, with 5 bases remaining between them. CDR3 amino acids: CASSLDRNNEQFF. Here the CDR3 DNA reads TGTGCCAGCAGCTTAGACAGAAACAATGAGCAGTTCTTC. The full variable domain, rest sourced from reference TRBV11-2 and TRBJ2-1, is EAGVAQSPRYKIIEKRQSVAFWCNPISGHATLYWYQQILGQGPKLLIQFQNNGVVDDSQLPKDRFSAERLKGVDSTLKIQPAKLEDSAVYLCASSLDRNNEQFFGPGTRLTVL.

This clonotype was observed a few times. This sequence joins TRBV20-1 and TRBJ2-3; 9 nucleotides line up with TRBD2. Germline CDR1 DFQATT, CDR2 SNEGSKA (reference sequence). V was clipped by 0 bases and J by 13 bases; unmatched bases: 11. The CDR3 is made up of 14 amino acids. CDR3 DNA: TGCAGTGCTAGAGATCTACAGCGGGAGGCAATTGAGTATTTT. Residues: CSARDLQREAIEYF.

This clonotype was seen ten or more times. The CDR3 nucleotides read TGTGCCAGCAGTTCTGGCTTGAGGAACTACGAGCAGTACTTC. Translating it yields CASSSGLRNYEQYF. The chain combines TRBV28 with TRBJ2-7; D is undetermined. Trimming stripped 4 bases from V and 3 bases from J, with 13 bases between. This CDR3 has 14 residues. Germline V CDR1 and CDR2: MDHEN, SYDVKM.

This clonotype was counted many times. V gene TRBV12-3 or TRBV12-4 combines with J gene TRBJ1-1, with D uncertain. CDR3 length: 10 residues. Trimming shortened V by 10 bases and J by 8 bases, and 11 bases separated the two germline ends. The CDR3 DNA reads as TGTGCCATCACAGCCTCCGAAGCTTTCTTT. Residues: CAITASEAFF.

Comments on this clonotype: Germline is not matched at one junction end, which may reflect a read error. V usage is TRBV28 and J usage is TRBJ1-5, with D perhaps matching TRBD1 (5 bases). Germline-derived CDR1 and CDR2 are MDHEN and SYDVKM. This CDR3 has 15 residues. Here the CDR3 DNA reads TGTGCCAGCAGTTTATGGGGGGGGTCCAATCAGCCCCGGCATTTT. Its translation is CASSLWGGSNQPRHF.

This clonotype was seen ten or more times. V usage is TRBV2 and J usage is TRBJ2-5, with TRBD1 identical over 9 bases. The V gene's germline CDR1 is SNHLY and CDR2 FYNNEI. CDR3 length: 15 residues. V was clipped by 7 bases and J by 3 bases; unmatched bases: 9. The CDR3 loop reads CASKFLGQGEETQYF. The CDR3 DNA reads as TGTGCCAGCAAATTCTTGGGACAGGGCGAAGAGACCCAGTACTTC.

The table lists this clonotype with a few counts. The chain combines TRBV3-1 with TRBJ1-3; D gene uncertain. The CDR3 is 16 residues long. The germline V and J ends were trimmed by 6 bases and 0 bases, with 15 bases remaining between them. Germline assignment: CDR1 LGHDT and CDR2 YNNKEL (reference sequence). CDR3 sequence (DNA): TGTGCCAGCAGTCCTTGGACGGCTAGCTCTGGAAACACCATATATTTT. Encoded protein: CASSPWTASSGNTIYF.

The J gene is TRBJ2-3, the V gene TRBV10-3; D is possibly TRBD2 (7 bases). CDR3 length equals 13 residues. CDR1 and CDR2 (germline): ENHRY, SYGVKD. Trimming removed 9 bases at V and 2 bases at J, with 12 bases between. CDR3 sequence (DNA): TGTGCCATTCGGGCGGGGGCCACAGATACGCAGTATTTT. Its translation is CAIRAGATDTQYF.

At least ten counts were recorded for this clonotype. Here the CDR3 DNA reads TGTGCCAGCAGATGGGACAGGACCTACAATGAGCAGTTCTTC. It encodes CASRWDRTYNEQFF. The chain has TRBV6-2 or TRBV6-3 and TRBJ2-1, with 8 bases fitting TRBD1. Germline V lookup: CDR1 MNHEY, CDR2 SVGEGT. Trimming removed 6 bases from V and 2 bases from J; junction bases left unmatched: 3. CDR3 length equals 14 residues.

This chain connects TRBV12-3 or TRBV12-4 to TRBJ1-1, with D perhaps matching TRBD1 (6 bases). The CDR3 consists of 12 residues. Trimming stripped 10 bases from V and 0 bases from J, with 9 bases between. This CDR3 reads CATGQLNTEAFF. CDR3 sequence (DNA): TGTGCCACCGGACAGCTGAACACTGAAGCTTTCTTT.

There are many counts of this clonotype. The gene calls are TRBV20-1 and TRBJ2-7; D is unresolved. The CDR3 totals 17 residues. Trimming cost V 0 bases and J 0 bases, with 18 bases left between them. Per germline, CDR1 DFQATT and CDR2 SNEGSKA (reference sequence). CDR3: CSARDLVGQAYSYEQYF. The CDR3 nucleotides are TGCAGTGCTAGAGATCTGGTAGGTCAGGCGTACTCCTACGAGCAGTACTTC.

This CDR3 is CASSPGQGSVQPQHF. CDR3 DNA: TGTGCCAGCAGTCCGGGACAGGGGAGCGTTCAGCCCCAGCATTTT. The gene calls are TRBV28 and TRBJ1-5; TRBD1 agrees at 10 bases. The CDR3 is 15 residues long. CDR1 is MDHEN and CDR2 is SYDVKM in the germline V gene. J was trimmed by 6 bases and V by 5 bases; bases with no gene match: 7.

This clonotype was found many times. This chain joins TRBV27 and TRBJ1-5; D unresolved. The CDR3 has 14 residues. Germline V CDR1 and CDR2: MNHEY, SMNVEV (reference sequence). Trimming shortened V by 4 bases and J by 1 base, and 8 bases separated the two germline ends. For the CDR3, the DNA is TGTGCCAGCAGTTCCTCCAGCAGCAATCAGCCCCAGCATTTT. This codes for CASSSSSSNQPQHF.

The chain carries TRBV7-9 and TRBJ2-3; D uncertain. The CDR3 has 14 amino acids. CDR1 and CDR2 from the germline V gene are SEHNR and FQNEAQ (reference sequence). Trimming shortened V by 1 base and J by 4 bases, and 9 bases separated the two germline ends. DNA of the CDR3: TGTGCCAGCAGCTTAGTTCAGCAGGCAGATACGCAGTATTTT. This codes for CASSLVQQADTQYF.